The clone carrying this TCR beta chain was picked up many times. Its antigen remains unknown. TCRdb re-derived calls from the reads in MiXCR, one entry per CDR3 protein. The sample holds 140,000 to 150,000 distinct CDR3 sequences, approximately 30% seen once. This specimen comes from a study of T cell repertoires in cytomegalovirus infection. Germline V gives CDR1 MNHEY, CDR2 SMNVEV (reference sequence). The CDR3 loop spans 15 amino acids. V was trimmed by 7 bases and J by 0 bases, leaving 16 bases between them. Notes on the study in general: CMV carriers having the relevant HLA were flagged by cumulative public TCR beta family frequency.

This clonotype was sampled from a human donor in good health (CMV status not recorded). Some clones in this sample may be carry-over from other donors' samples. The starting material was CD8+ T cells from cultured PBMCs, obtained from culture after CMV antigen stimulation. This chain uses TRBV27 with TRBJ2-7; tentatively, D is TRBD2 (5 bases). Here the CDR3 reads CASKPGSAGSYEQYF. In DNA, the CDR3 is TGTGCCAGCAAACCCGGGTCCGCGGGCTCCTACGAGCAGTACTTC.